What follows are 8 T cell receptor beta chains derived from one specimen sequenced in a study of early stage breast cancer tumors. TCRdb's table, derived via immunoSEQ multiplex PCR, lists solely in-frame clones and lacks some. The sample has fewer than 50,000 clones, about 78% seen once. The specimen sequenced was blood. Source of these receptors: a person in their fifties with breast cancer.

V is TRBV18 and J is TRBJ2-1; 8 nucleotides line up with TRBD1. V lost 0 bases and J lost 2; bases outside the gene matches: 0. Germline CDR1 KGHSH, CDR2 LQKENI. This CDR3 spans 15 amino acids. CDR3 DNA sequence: TGTGCCAGCTCACCACCGGGACAGGCCTACAATGAGCAGTTCTTC. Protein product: CASSPPGQAYNEQFF.

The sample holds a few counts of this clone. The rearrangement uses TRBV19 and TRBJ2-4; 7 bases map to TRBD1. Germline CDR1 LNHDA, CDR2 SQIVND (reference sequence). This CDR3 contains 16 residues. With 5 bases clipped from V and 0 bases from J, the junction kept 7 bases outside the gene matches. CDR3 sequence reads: CASSVRDSIAKNIQYF. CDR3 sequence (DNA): TGTGCCAGTAGTGTCCGGGACAGCATAGCCAAAAACATTCAGTACTTC.

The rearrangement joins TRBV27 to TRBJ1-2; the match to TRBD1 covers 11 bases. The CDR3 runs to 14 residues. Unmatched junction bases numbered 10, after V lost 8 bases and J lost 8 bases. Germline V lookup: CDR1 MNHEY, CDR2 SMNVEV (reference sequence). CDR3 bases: TGTGCCAGCGGCAACGGACAGGGGGCATCAGGCTACACCTTC. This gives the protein CASGNGQGASGYTF.

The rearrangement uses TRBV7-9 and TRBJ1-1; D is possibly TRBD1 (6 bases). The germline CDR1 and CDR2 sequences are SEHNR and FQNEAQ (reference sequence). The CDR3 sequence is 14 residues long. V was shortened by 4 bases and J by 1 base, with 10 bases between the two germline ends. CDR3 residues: CASSWGGTNTEAFF. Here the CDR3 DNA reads TGTGCCAGCAGCTGGGGGGGCACGAACACTGAAGCTTTCTTT.

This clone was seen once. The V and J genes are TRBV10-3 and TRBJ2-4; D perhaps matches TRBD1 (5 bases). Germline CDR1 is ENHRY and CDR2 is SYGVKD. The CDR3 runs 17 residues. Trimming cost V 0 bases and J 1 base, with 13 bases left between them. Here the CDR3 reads CAISESSGPGAKNIQYF. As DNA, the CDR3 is TGTGCCATCAGTGAGTCGTCAGGGCCAGGGGCCAAAAACATTCAGTACTTC.

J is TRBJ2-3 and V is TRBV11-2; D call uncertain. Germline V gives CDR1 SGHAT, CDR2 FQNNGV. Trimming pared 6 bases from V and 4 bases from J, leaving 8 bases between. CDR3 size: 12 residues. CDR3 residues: CASRSQADTQYF. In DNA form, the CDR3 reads TGTGCCAGCAGGAGCCAGGCAGATACGCAGTATTTT.

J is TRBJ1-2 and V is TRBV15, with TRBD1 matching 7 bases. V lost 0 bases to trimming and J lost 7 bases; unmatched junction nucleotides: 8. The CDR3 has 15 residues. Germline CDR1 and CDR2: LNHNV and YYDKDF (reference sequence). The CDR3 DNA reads TGTGCCACCAGCAGAGAGGGGGGACAGTTCCGTGGCTACACCTTC. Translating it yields CATSREGGQFRGYTF.

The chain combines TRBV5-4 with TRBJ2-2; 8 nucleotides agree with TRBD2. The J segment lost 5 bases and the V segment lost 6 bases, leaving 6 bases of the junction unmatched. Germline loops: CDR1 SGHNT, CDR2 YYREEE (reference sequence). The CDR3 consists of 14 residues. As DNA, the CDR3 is TGTGCCAGCAATCGGGAGGGCAGAACCGGGGAGCTGTTTTTT. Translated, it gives CASNREGRTGELFF.